These T cell receptor beta chains were read from a single sample in a study of OX40 agonist ivuxolimab in advanced cancers. The method was immunoSEQ multiplex PCR; TCRdb's version includes in-frame clones alone and lacks a portion of them. The table shows approximately 70,000 clones, with about 83% occurring only once. The specimen was CD4+ or CD8+ T cells sorted from blood, collected in a trial of the OX40 agonist ivuxolimab. The receptors come from an adult with an advanced solid tumor such as melanoma, head and neck, liver or kidney cancer. The conserved cysteine and the conserved F or W are not part of the CDR3 here. A D gene is named only where the DNA matches it firmly.

v_call: TRBV9; d_call: NA; cdr3_aa: ASSALLHEQF
v_call: TRBV5-6; d_call: NA; cdr3_aa: ASSEDSGANVLT
v_call: TRBV19; d_call: NA; cdr3_aa: ASSPGPSYEQY
v_call: TRBV7-2; d_call: TRBD2; cdr3_aa: ASSPRVLAANNEQF
v_call: TRBV5-6; d_call: NA; cdr3_aa: ASSLMSINTGELF
v_call: TRBV5-1; d_call: NA; cdr3_aa: ASSLGPEEQY
v_call: TRBV2; d_call: TRBD2; cdr3_aa: ASLYSGGGDAQY
v_call: TRBV14; d_call: TRBD1; cdr3_aa: ASSALGQGLDTQY
v_call: TRBV9; d_call: NA; cdr3_aa: ASSVVAVTDTQY
v_call: TRBV6-5; d_call: NA; cdr3_aa: ASSYMGGPGNTIY
v_call: TRBV5-2; d_call: NA; cdr3_aa: ASSQENYGYT
v_call: TRBV7-2; d_call: NA; cdr3_aa: ASSLDRANYGYT
v_call: TRBV11-3; d_call: NA; cdr3_aa: ASSLGSGKETQY
v_call: TRBV7-2; d_call: NA; cdr3_aa: ASSFREETQY
v_call: TRBV29-1; d_call: NA; cdr3_aa: SVEEGGGGYT
v_call: TRBV5-5; d_call: NA; cdr3_aa: ASSLVPRRPLNTEAF
v_call: TRBV18; d_call: NA; cdr3_aa: ASSPLSKGVNEQY
v_call: TRBV7-6; d_call: TRBD2; cdr3_aa: ASTPVPPGGGNEQF
v_call: TRBV7-2; d_call: TRBD1; cdr3_aa: ASSRGQGAFGETQY
v_call: TRBV5-5; d_call: TRBD1; cdr3_aa: ASSLGTGGPYGYT
v_call: TRBV6-6; d_call: NA; cdr3_aa: ASSFAKGHYGYT
v_call: TRBV19; d_call: TRBD2; cdr3_aa: ASSIAGTSGYNEQF
v_call: TRBV7-9; d_call: TRBD2; cdr3_aa: ASSLSGRVYNEQF
v_call: TRBV5-6; d_call: NA; cdr3_aa: ASSSADRPKETQY
v_call: TRBV5-6; d_call: NA; cdr3_aa: ASSLPGGGTEAF
v_call: TRBV19; d_call: NA; cdr3_aa: ASSNSGWLNSNQPQH
v_call: TRBV6-5; d_call: TRBD1; cdr3_aa: ASNTGGTNEKLF
v_call: TRBV7-7; d_call: NA; cdr3_aa: ASSLNRAEGETQY
v_call: TRBV2; d_call: TRBD1; cdr3_aa: ASSLQGLGETQY
v_call: TRBV5-1; d_call: NA; cdr3_aa: ASSLAPRGNRNMVGYT
v_call: TRBV10-3; d_call: NA; cdr3_aa: AISLQRELEQY
v_call: TRBV12-5; d_call: NA; cdr3_aa: ASGLVGHEQY
v_call: TRBV7-9; d_call: NA; cdr3_aa: ASSQFDNQPQH
v_call: TRBV6-5; d_call: NA; cdr3_aa: ASSYSFQGDSPLH
v_call: TRBV30; d_call: TRBD1; cdr3_aa: AWRRGPYGYT
v_call: TRBV30; d_call: NA; cdr3_aa: AWSPRDNEQF
v_call: TRBV29-1; d_call: NA; cdr3_aa: SGTDRLGETQY